This TCR beta chain came from a study of cytomegalovirus exposure and HLA in healthy donors. Study at large: Within an early data release were about 85 million unique TCRs drawn from HLA-typed donors.

Study results and limitations: According to a later analysis, most TCR beta chains associated with CMV appeared HLA-restricted. Usually a TCR sequence was rare, but some public TCRs were found in many donors.

This CDR3 region has 12 residues. V lost 1 base and J lost 7, with 7 bases in between. The V gene's germline CDR1 is SGHTA and CDR2 FQGNSA. This clone was seen only a few times. Its antigen is undetermined. PCR amplification relied on 60 Vbeta primers (plus 13 Jbeta primers). Measured with immunoSEQ multiplex PCR; TCRdb has only the in-frame clones, and not every one. The data show roughly 140,000 clones, 65% to 80% seen once. Sequencing used PBMCs. The chain is built from TRBV7-2 and TRBJ1-1, with D hard to call. The receptor's source is a woman aged 40 to 49 in good health and CMV-seronegative. The CDR3 spells CASSLVVSEAFF. The CDR3, as DNA: TGTGCCAGCAGCTTAGTTGTTAGTGAAGCTTTCTTT.